The clone carrying this TCR beta chain showed up just a few times. Antigen specificity is unknown. Trimming shortened V by 0 bases and J by 7 bases, and 10 bases separated the two germline ends. CDR3 length: 14 amino acids. The germline CDR1 and CDR2 sequences are SGHTA and FQGNSA. MiXCR, run by TCRdb on the reads, gives a single entry per CDR3 protein. The profile shows around 570,000 distinct CDR3 sequences, under 45% of them singletons. The entry originates in a study of T cell repertoires in cytomegalovirus infection. The sequence was obtained from a human donor in good health (CMV status not recorded). Some clones in this sample may be carry-over from other donors' samples. The genes are TRBV7-2 and TRBJ1-5; no firm D call. The sequences come from cultured PBMCs, collected from culture after CMV antigen stimulation. CDR3 sequence: CASSLAFGGQPQHF. The CDR3 nucleotides are TGTGCCAGCAGCTTAGCATTCGGTGGCCAGCCCCAGCATTTT.